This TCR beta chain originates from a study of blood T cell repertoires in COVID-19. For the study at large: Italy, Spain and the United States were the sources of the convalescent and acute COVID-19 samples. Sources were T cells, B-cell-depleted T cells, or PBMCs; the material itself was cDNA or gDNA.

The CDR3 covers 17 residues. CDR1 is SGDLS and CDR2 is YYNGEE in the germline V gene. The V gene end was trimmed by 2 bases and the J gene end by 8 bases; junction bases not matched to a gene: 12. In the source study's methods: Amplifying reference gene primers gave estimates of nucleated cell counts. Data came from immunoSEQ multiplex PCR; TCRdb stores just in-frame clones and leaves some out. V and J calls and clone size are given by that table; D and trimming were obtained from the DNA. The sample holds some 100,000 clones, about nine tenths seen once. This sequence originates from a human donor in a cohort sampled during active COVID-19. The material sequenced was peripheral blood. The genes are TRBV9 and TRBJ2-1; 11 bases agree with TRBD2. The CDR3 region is CASSVTTSGRFRDEQFF. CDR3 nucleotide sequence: TGTGCCAGCAGCGTGACTACTAGCGGGAGATTTCGGGATGAGCAGTTCTTC.